The 32 T cell receptor beta chains in this list originate from one sample, sequenced in a study of shared clonotypes between healthy human individuals. Only in-frame clones appear in the TCRdb table, and some are missing; sequencing was by immunoSEQ multiplex PCR. The table has approximately 1,500,000 clones, approximately 97% seen once. Sequenced: naive CD4+ T cells sorted from blood. Subset described: CD45RA+ positively selected. The source is a man aged 30 to 39 in good health.

The chain has TRBV14 and TRBJ2-1; D possibly corresponds to TRBD1 (5 bases). Trimming stripped 4 bases from V and 1 base from J, with 23 bases between. Looked up from germline, CDR1 is SGHDN and CDR2 is FVKESK. The CDR3 runs to 19 residues. CDR3 sequence (DNA): TGTGCCAGCAGCCTGATACGGGCAGGGCCCTGGAGTTCCTACAATGAGCAGTTCTTC. As protein: CASSLIRAGPWSSYNEQFF.

This sequence joins TRBV11-2 and TRBJ1-1; 9 bases are shared with TRBD1. Germline V gene data show CDR1 as SGHAT and CDR2 as FQNNGV. The CDR3 extends over 14 amino acids. V shed 1 base, J shed 7 bases, and the junction held 4 bases outside the gene matches. CDR3 protein: CASSLVGQGREAFF. CDR3 DNA: TGTGCCAGCAGCTTAGTGGGACAGGGTCGTGAAGCTTTCTTT.

For this clone: The sample has other DNA sequences that encode this CDR3 too. The J gene is TRBJ2-7, the V gene TRBV5-1, with unresolved D. Per the germline V gene, CDR1 is SGHRS and CDR2 is YFSETQ. V was trimmed by 0 bases and J by 5 bases, leaving 9 bases between them. This CDR3 is 13 amino acids long. CDR3 DNA sequence: TGCGCCAGCAGCTTGGCCTCAGGTAACGAGCAGTACTTC. Translating gives CASSLASGNEQYF.

The chain links TRBV19 to TRBJ2-3; TRBD1 agrees at 8 bases. The germline CDR1 and CDR2 sequences are LNHDA and SQIVND (reference sequence). The CDR3 runs to 17 residues. The junction had 8 bases not matched to a gene; V was cut back by 2 bases and J by 1 base. The CDR3, as DNA: TGTGCCAGTAGTATAACCCAGGGGGCTAGCGGCACAGATACGCAGTATTTT. Translation gives CASSITQGASGTDTQYF.

This clone was detected only once. The chain combines TRBV19 with TRBJ1-2; D perhaps matches TRBD1 (5 bases). Germline V lookup: CDR1 LNHDA, CDR2 SQIVND (reference sequence). Trimming pared 6 bases from V and 3 bases from J, leaving 17 bases between. The CDR3 loop spans 15 amino acids. CDR3 in DNA: TGTGCCAGTAGCTATTTCGACAGAGAGCACTATGGCTACACCTTC. Translation: CASSYFDREHYGYTF.

The CDR3 DNA follows: TGTGCCAGCAGGGTCGAGTCGGGGCTTGGTGGCTACACCTTC. Translated: CASRVESGLGGYTF. The chain employs TRBV28 and TRBJ1-2, with D perhaps matching TRBD1 (5 bases). The V and J ends lost 6 bases and 7 bases respectively, with 18 bases between them. CDR3 length equals 14 residues. Germline lookup yields CDR1 MDHEN and CDR2 SYDVKM.

DNA for the CDR3: TGTGCCAGCAGGGCAGGGGGCTCTGGAAACACCATATATTTT. Translation: CASRAGGSGNTIYF. This chain links TRBV6-1 with TRBJ1-3, with 7 bases aligning to TRBD1. V shed 6 bases and J 0 bases; nucleotides not matched to a gene: 2. The CDR3 totals 14 residues. From germline, CDR1 is MNHNS and CDR2 SASEGT.

The rearrangement joins TRBV7-2 to TRBJ2-3, with D unresolved. The V gene lost 1 base and the J gene lost 6 bases, with 11 bases spanning the gap. The CDR3 sequence is 14 residues long. Looked up from germline, CDR1 is SGHTA and CDR2 is FQGNSA. In nucleotides, the CDR3 is TGTGCCAGCAGCTTAGATCGACTGTTGGATACGCAGTATTTT. Residues: CASSLDRLLDTQYF.

The chain couples TRBV4-1 to TRBJ1-4; D is undetermined. This CDR3 has 14 residues. Looked up from germline, CDR1 is MGHRA and CDR2 is YSYEKL. Trimming took 3 bases from V and 8 from J, leaving 13 bases between them. The CDR3 DNA sequence: TGCGCCAGCAGCCAGGTACAAATGAGGGAAAAACTGTTTTTT. It codes for CASSQVQMREKLFF.

V is TRBV11-2 and J is TRBJ1-2; D call uncertain. V shed 5 bases and J shed 4 bases, with 14 bases lying between them. This CDR3 has 14 amino acids. Germline V lookup: CDR1 SGHAT, CDR2 FQNNGV. The CDR3 loop reads CASSPRGLGYGYTF. DNA of the CDR3: TGTGCCAGCAGCCCCCGGGGTCTTGGCTATGGCTACACCTTC.

V usage is TRBV2 and J usage is TRBJ1-2; TRBD1 is a possible D gene (6 bases). V shed 10 bases and J shed 7 bases, with 22 bases lying between them. The CDR3 has 14 amino acids. Germline CDR1 is SNHLY and CDR2 is FYNNEI. This chain's CDR3 is CATERGGSRSGYTF. CDR3 DNA: TGTGCCACTGAAAGGGGGGGGTCCCGTAGTGGCTACACCTTC. The full variable domain, rest sourced from reference TRBV2 and TRBJ1-2, is EPEVTQTPSHQVTQMGQEVILRCVPISNHLYFYWYRQILGQKVEFLVSFYNNEISEKSEIFDDQFSVERPDGSNFTLKIRSTKLEDSAMYFCATERGGSRSGYTFGSGTRLTVV.

The chain combines TRBV27 with TRBJ2-5; unclear D gene. The CDR3 loop spans 13 amino acids. The V gene lost 3 bases and the J gene lost 0 bases, with 5 bases spanning the gap. Per the germline V gene, CDR1 is MNHEY and CDR2 is SMNVEV (reference sequence). Here the CDR3 reads CASSFGYQETQYF. The CDR3 DNA follows: TGTGCCAGCAGTTTTGGGTACCAAGAGACCCAGTACTTC.

This chain connects TRBV5-4 to TRBJ1-3; D remains unclear. Germline V CDR1 and CDR2: SGHNT, YYREEE (reference sequence). This CDR3 has 14 residues. Trimming pared 0 bases from V and 8 bases from J, leaving 12 bases between. In nucleotides, the CDR3 is TGTGCCAGCAGCTTGGCGCACCGCGAAGACACCATATATTTT. The encoded protein is CASSLAHREDTIYF.

The chain carries TRBV5-8 and TRBJ1-2; 8 bases are a match to TRBD1. The CDR3 consists of 14 residues. CDR1 and CDR2 (germline): SGHTS, YDEGEE. V dropped 4 bases and J dropped 4; count of bases not matched to a gene: 6. The CDR3 loop reads CASSVGQGAYGYTF. The CDR3 nucleotides read TGTGCCAGCAGCGTTGGACAGGGAGCCTATGGCTACACCTTC.

This clone occurred a few times. A junction end diverges from the germline sequence, so it may reflect a read error. V gene TRBV7-7 combines with J gene TRBJ1-5; D gene uncertain. CDR3 size: 13 residues. Germline V gene data show CDR1 as SSHAT and CDR2 as FNYEAQ (reference sequence). The CDR3 bases are TGTGCTAGCAGCTTATCATTCAATCAGCCCCAGCATTTT. Amino acids: CASSLSFNQPQHF.

This chain connects TRBV7-2 to TRBJ2-2; possibly TRBD1 or TRBD2 for D (5 bases each). The ends were cut back, 1 base at V and 5 bases at J, with 8 bases in the middle. The CDR3 is 14 amino acids. Germline V gene data show CDR1 as SGHTA and CDR2 as FQGNSA. CDR3 DNA: TGTGCCAGCAGCTTAGAATGGGGGACCGGGGAGCTGTTTTTT. Its protein product is CASSLEWGTGELFF.

The chain employs TRBV18 and TRBJ1-5, with a tentative D call TRBD1 (6 bases). The germline CDR1 and CDR2 sequences are KGHSH and LQKENI. This CDR3 is built from 13 residues. The V end lost 8 bases, the J end lost 0 bases, and 8 bases lay between the germline ends. CDR3 in DNA: TGTGCCAGCAAGACAGGTAGCAATCAGCCCCAGCATTTT. Its translation: CASKTGSNQPQHF.

This clone was seen just once. The V and J genes are TRBV27 and TRBJ2-2; 9 bases agree with TRBD1. This CDR3 spans 18 amino acids. The V segment lost 3 bases and the J segment 5 bases; nucleotides outside the gene matches: 13. From germline, CDR1 is MNHEY and CDR2 SMNVEV (reference sequence). The CDR3 region has the DNA TGTGCCAGCAGTTTCCATTTTCGGGGACAGGGACTTACCGGGGAGCTGTTTTTT. It translates to CASSFHFRGQGLTGELFF.

The rearrangement uses TRBV11-3 and TRBJ2-5; 8 nucleotides line up with TRBD1. Germline-derived CDR1 and CDR2 are SGHNT and YENEEA. V lost 4 bases and J lost 5; bases outside the gene matches: 9. The CDR3 contains 15 residues. CDR3: CASSSGPGGVETQYF. The CDR3 DNA sequence: TGTGCCAGCAGCTCCGGTCCAGGGGGCGTTGAGACCCAGTACTTC.

Points on this clone: Other DNA variants within this sample encode the same CDR3. The chain carries TRBV14 and TRBJ1-2, with D tentatively TRBD1 (6 bases). V was shortened by 1 base and J by 5 bases, with 8 bases between the two germline ends. Per germline, CDR1 SGHDN and CDR2 FVKESK. The CDR3 loop spans 13 amino acids. DNA of the CDR3: TGTGCCAGCAGCCAAGTGAGGGGGTATGGCTACACCTTC. The encoded protein is CASSQVRGYGYTF.

The chain joins TRBV6-1 to TRBJ2-3, with D perhaps TRBD1 (6 bases). V gave up 5 bases and J gave up 4 bases, with 16 bases separating them. The CDR3 is 15 residues long. Germline V gene data show CDR1 as MNHNS and CDR2 as SASEGT. CDR3 nucleotides: TGTGCCAGCAGTTCGACAGGCCGAGGATCAGATACGCAGTATTTT. It specifies CASSSTGRGSDTQYF.

J is TRBJ1-5 and V is TRBV4-1; D not certain. The length of the CDR3 is 15 residues. Trimming removed 2 bases at V and 3 bases at J, with 11 bases between. The germline CDR1 and CDR2 sequences are MGHRA and YSYEKL. The CDR3 reads CASSQPGGYNQPQHF. In DNA form, the CDR3 reads TGCGCCAGCAGCCAACCGGGCGGATACAATCAGCCCCAGCATTTT.

This chain joins TRBV7-8 and TRBJ2-1; 8 nucleotides align to TRBD1. This CDR3 comprises 15 residues. The J segment lost 8 bases and the V segment lost 0 bases, leaving 6 bases of the junction unmatched. Germline V gives CDR1 SGHVS, CDR2 FQNEAQ. The CDR3 sequence is CASSLAQGVRYEQFF. As DNA, the CDR3 is TGTGCCAGCAGCTTAGCACAGGGGGTTAGGTATGAGCAGTTCTTC.

V is TRBV10-1 and J is TRBJ2-7; unclear D gene. V was trimmed by 6 bases and J by 5 bases, leaving 11 bases between them. The CDR3 runs to 12 residues. CDR1 and CDR2 (germline): WNHNN, SYGVQD (reference sequence). DNA for the CDR3: TGCGCCAGCAGCCACCCCAACGACGAGCAGTACTTC. It specifies CASSHPNDEQYF.

This clone was detected once. The chain employs TRBV28 and TRBJ2-3; a possible D gene is TRBD1 (5 bases). V shed 2 bases and J shed 1 base, with 7 bases lying between them. CDR3 size: 14 residues. Germline CDR1 is MDHEN and CDR2 is SYDVKM. The CDR3, as DNA: TGTGCCAGCAGTTTAATGGGGCGCACAGATACGCAGTATTTT. Translation gives CASSLMGRTDTQYF.

The rearrangement joins TRBV9 to TRBJ2-1; unclear D gene. Trimming took 0 bases from V and 0 from J, leaving 7 bases between them. Germline values: CDR1 SGDLS, CDR2 YYNGEE. CDR3 length: 15 residues. The CDR3 nucleotides are TGTGCCAGCAGCGTAGGGTCGTTCTCCTACAATGAGCAGTTCTTC. It codes for CASSVGSFSYNEQFF.

The V and J genes are TRBV5-1 and TRBJ2-7, with unresolved D. Germline CDR1 and CDR2: SGHRS and YFSETQ. Trimming shortened V by 0 bases and J by 5 bases, and 9 bases separated the two germline ends. The CDR3 sequence is 13 residues long. CDR3 sequence reads: CASSLDGPHEQYF. As DNA, the CDR3 is TGCGCCAGCAGCTTGGATGGTCCCCACGAGCAGTACTTC.

The gene calls are TRBV7-9 and TRBJ1-4; 10 nucleotides line up with TRBD1. The CDR3 is 15 residues long. Germline V gives CDR1 SEHNR, CDR2 FQNEAQ (reference sequence). With V trimmed by 4 bases and J by 8 bases, 7 bases remained unmatched. The CDR3 sequence is CASSSRGTGEEKLFF. In DNA form, the CDR3 reads TGTGCCAGCAGCTCACGCGGGACAGGGGAAGAAAAACTGTTTTTT.

This sequence joins TRBV18 and TRBJ1-1, with 8 bases lining up with TRBD1. V shed 3 bases, J shed 6 bases, and the junction held 9 bases outside the gene matches. Per germline, CDR1 KGHSH and CDR2 LQKENI. This CDR3 spans 15 amino acids. CDR3 protein: CASSPPRGQIPEAFF. The CDR3, as DNA: TGTGCCAGCTCACCCCCCAGGGGGCAAATTCCTGAAGCTTTCTTT.

The chain couples TRBV27 to TRBJ2-3, with 8 positions matching TRBD2. Looked up from germline, CDR1 is MNHEY and CDR2 is SMNVEV (reference sequence). This CDR3 contains 15 residues. The V gene end was trimmed by 3 bases and the J gene end by 3 bases; junction bases not matched to a gene: 5. The CDR3 region is CASSFSRGRTDTQYF. The CDR3 DNA follows: TGTGCCAGCAGTTTTTCTCGCGGGAGGACAGATACGCAGTATTTT.

The V and J genes are TRBV5-5 and TRBJ1-1, with 8 bases aligning to TRBD1. The CDR3 has 14 residues. The junction had 5 bases not matched to a gene; V was cut back by 4 bases and J by 3 bases. CDR1 is SGHKS and CDR2 is YYEKEE in the germline V gene (reference sequence). CDR3 sequence: CASSRQGADTEAFF. CDR3 in DNA: TGTGCCAGCAGCAGGCAGGGGGCGGACACTGAAGCTTTCTTT.

This chain uses TRBV5-1 with TRBJ2-7; possibly TRBD1 for D (5 bases). This CDR3 spans 14 amino acids. The germline V gene has CDR1 SGHRS and CDR2 YFSETQ. Trimming left V 0 bases short and J 7 bases short, with 14 bases between. CDR3 coding DNA: TGCGCCAGCAGCTTGGCCTACGATAAGGGGGAGCAGTACTTC. This translates into CASSLAYDKGEQYF. The full variable domain, its missing parts supplied by reference TRBV5-1 and TRBJ2-7, is KAGVTQTPRYLIKTRGQQVTLSCSPISGHRSVSWYQQTPGQGLQFLFEYFSETQRNKGNFPGRFSGRQFSNSRSEMNVSTLELGDSALYLCASSLAYDKGEQYFGPGTRLTVT.